The clone carrying this T cell receptor (beta chain) was observed a single time. The target antigen is unknown. The table came from immunoSEQ multiplex PCR; TCRdb's copy has only in-frame clones and leaves some out. The data show approximately 30,000 clones, about 80% seen once. These data originate in a study of high-grade serous ovarian cancer treatment subgroups. Turning to the study itself: Samples averaged approximately 14,000 reads and around 7,000 unique TCR beta rearrangements. Study observations and caveats: Repertoire analysis covered CDR3 alone, not CDR1 or CDR2. Same-patient tumor repertoires overlapped at roughly 0.1 to 0.79; different patients barely overlapped. TCR relatedness rose with neoantigen level and trended with mutation load.

Tumor tissue was taken before any definitive surgery or chemotherapy was given. V was trimmed by 4 bases and J by 1 base, leaving 16 bases between them. Germline V CDR1 and CDR2: SQVTM, ANQGSEA. The CDR3 length is 15 residues. The chain employs TRBV29-1 and TRBJ2-5, with D tentatively TRBD1 (6 bases). The sequence came from a human donor with high-grade serous ovarian cancer. The sequenced sample consisted of tumor tissue. The CDR3 region has the DNA TGCAGCGTTGGGGGGCATGGGACGGCCCAAGAGACCCAGTACTTC. Its protein product is CSVGGHGTAQETQYF.